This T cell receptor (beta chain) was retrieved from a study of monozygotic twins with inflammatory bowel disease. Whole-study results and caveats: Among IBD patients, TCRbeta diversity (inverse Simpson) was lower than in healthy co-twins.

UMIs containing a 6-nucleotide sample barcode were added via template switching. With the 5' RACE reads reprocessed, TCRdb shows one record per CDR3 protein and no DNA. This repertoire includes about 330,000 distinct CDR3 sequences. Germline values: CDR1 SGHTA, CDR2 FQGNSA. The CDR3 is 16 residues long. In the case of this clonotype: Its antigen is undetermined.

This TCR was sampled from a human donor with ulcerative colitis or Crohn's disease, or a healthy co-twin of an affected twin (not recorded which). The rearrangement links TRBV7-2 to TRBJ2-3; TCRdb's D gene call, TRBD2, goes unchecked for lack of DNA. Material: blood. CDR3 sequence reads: CASSIQAGGRTDTQYF.